This T cell receptor beta chain came from a study of monozygotic twins with cystic fibrosis. The assay was immunoSEQ multiplex PCR, and TCRdb's table has in-frame clones only and misses some. Among 25,000 to 35,000 clones, 85% were seen once, and the ten largest hold roughly 0.9%. The V and J ends lost 4 bases and 3 bases respectively, with 18 bases between them. The length of the CDR3 is 15 residues. The germline V gene encodes CDR1 GTSNPN and CDR2 SVGIG (reference sequence). This clone was seen a single time. Its target is not known. Study-wide results and caveats: Age, concordance and disease severity did not associate with shared CDR3 numbers. J usage was most co-twin-similar in 8 of 16 pairs, V in 13. Median Simpson clonality of approximately 0.009 suggested naive T cells predominated. Monozygotic CF twin pairs shared significantly more nucleotide-identical clonotypes than unrelated CF individuals did.

This clonotype originated in a girl between 2 and 10 years old with cystic fibrosis. The chain has TRBV30 and TRBJ1-2, with D possibly matching TRBD1 (6 bases). The material sequenced was blood. The CDR3 bases are TGTGCCTGGACCCGGCAGTCACAGGGATACTATGGCTACACCTTC. It yields the protein CAWTRQSQGYYGYTF.